A single sample is the source of the 11 T cell receptor beta chains below, sequenced in a study of T cells in Graves' hyperthyroidism and ophthalmopathy. TCR beta CDR3 regions were amplified from RNA transcripts. Using the HTBI primer set, a first-round RT-PCR was run on the TCR CDR3. From the multiplex PCR reads, TCRdb called clonotypes with MiXCR, one entry per CDR3 protein. The sample records hundreds of thousands of distinct CDR3 sequences, just under 45% being singletons. The sample comprised peripheral blood or thyroid tissue (not recorded which). Source of these receptors: an adult man with Graves' disease, either hyperthyroidism or ophthalmopathy (not recorded which).

The rearrangement joins TRBV29-1 to TRBJ2-2, with 9 nucleotides matching TRBD1. This CDR3 spans 17 amino acids. The V gene end was trimmed by 7 bases and the J gene end by 0 bases; junction bases not matched to a gene: 12. Per germline, CDR1 SQVTM and CDR2 ANQGSEA. The CDR3 loop is CSARPGQGSTNTGELFF. DNA for the CDR3: TGCAGCGCCCGACCGGGACAGGGTTCGACGAACACCGGGGAGCTGTTTTTT.

This clonotype was counted many times. The rearrangement links TRBV9 to TRBJ2-2; 8 bases map to TRBD2. J gave up 4 bases and V 0 bases, and 2 bases lay outside the gene matches. The CDR3 totals 15 residues. Germline CDR1 SGDLS, CDR2 YYNGEE. The CDR3 nucleotides are TGTGCCAGCAGCGTAGCAGCGGGGGTCACCGGGGAGCTGTTTTTT. It specifies CASSVAAGVTGELFF.

This chain uses TRBV20-1 with TRBJ2-2; tentatively, D is TRBD1 (5 bases). This CDR3 region has 15 residues. Trimming removed 5 bases at V and 2 bases at J, with 15 bases between. Germline V gene data show CDR1 as DFQATT and CDR2 as SNEGSKA (reference sequence). CDR3 residues: CSAGSSGANTGELFF. CDR3 nucleotide sequence: TGCAGTGCTGGTAGCTCTGGGGCCAACACCGGGGAGCTGTTTTTT.

There are many counts of this clonotype. This chain joins TRBV15 and TRBJ1-1, with D unclear. Trimming stripped 0 bases from V and 6 bases from J, with 8 bases between. The CDR3 length is 13 residues. Looked up from germline, CDR1 is LNHNV and CDR2 is YYDKDF (reference sequence). CDR3 amino acids: CATSRDVWAEAFF. The CDR3 DNA sequence: TGTGCCACCAGCAGAGATGTATGGGCTGAAGCTTTCTTT.

The table lists this clonotype with many counts. The chain has TRBV7-9 and TRBJ1-1; D call uncertain. The germline V gene encodes CDR1 SEHNR and CDR2 FQNEAQ (reference sequence). V lost 6 bases and J 3 bases, leaving 23 bases between the germline ends. The CDR3 runs to 17 residues. CDR3 sequence (DNA): TGTGCCAGCAGTCCCCGCGGTCGACCGACCTGGGACACTGAAGCTTTCTTT. This encodes CASSPRGRPTWDTEAFF.

Remarks on this clonotype: Mismatch with germline at one junction end may stem from a read error. This sequence joins TRBV10-3 and TRBJ1-2, with D hard to call. Germline CDR1 ENHRY, CDR2 SYGVKD. This CDR3 is 14 amino acids long. CDR3 region: CASSYIAVVEGYTF. CDR3 coding DNA: TGTGCCAGCAGTTATATTGCGGTGGTTGAGGGCTACACCTTC.

As concerns this clonotype: A single base separates this from a much larger clone, so it may be a read error. The chain links TRBV29-1 to TRBJ2-7; D unclear. Between the trimmed V and J ends, which lost 8 bases and 2 bases, there was a span of 13 bases. The CDR3 has 12 residues. Germline CDR1 reads SQVTM; CDR2 reads ANQGSEA. This chain's CDR3 is CSSKRMTYEQYF. Written as DNA, the CDR3 is TGCAGCTCCAAACGTATGACCTACGAGCAGTACTTC.

The gene calls are TRBV10-3 and TRBJ2-7, with 9 nucleotides matching TRBD2. This CDR3 spans 14 amino acids. The germline V gene encodes CDR1 ENHRY and CDR2 SYGVKD. For the CDR3, the DNA is TGTGCTTCTCCACCGACTAGCGGCCTTTACGAGCAGTACTTC. Its translation is CASPPTSGLYEQYF.

This chain joins TRBV6-5 and TRBJ1-5; the D is unclear. Germline V lookup: CDR1 MNHEY, CDR2 SVGAGI. V was cut by 2 bases and J by 5 bases, with 7 bases left in between. The length of the CDR3 is 13 residues. The CDR3 coding sequence is TGTGCCAGCAGTTACGACAAGGATCAGCCCCAGCATTTT. This encodes CASSYDKDQPQHF.

The table lists this clonotype with many counts. V and J are TRBV5-1 and TRBJ1-4, with D uncertain. V was clipped by 0 bases and J by 11 bases, with 5 bases between them. The germline V gene has CDR1 SGHRS and CDR2 YFSETQ. This CDR3 region has 11 residues. The CDR3 loop reads CASSLGGKLFF. The CDR3 nucleotides read TGCGCCAGCAGCTTGGGTGGCAAACTGTTTTTT.

The J gene is TRBJ2-7, the V gene TRBV12-3 or TRBV12-4, with D tentatively TRBD2 (6 bases). Trimming pared 5 bases from V and 0 bases from J, leaving 17 bases between. This CDR3 has 16 amino acids. The CDR3 here is CASSKPPGLISYEQYF. For the CDR3, the DNA is TGTGCCAGCAGTAAACCACCGGGACTCATCTCCTACGAGCAGTACTTC.